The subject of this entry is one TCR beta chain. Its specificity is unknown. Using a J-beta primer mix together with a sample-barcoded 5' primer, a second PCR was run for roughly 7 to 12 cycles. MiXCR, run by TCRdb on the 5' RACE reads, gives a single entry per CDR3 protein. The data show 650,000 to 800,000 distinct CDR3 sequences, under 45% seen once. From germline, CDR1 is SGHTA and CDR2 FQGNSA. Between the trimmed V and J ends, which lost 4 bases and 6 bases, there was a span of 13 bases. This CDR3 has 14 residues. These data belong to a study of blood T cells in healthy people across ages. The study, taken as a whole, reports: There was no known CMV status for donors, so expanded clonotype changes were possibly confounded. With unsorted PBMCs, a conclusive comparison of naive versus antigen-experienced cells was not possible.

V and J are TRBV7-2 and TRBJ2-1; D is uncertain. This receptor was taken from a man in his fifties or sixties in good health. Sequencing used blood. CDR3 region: CASSSPPALNEQFF. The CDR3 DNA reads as TGTGCCAGCAGCTCCCCCCCGGCTCTCAATGAGCAGTTCTTC.